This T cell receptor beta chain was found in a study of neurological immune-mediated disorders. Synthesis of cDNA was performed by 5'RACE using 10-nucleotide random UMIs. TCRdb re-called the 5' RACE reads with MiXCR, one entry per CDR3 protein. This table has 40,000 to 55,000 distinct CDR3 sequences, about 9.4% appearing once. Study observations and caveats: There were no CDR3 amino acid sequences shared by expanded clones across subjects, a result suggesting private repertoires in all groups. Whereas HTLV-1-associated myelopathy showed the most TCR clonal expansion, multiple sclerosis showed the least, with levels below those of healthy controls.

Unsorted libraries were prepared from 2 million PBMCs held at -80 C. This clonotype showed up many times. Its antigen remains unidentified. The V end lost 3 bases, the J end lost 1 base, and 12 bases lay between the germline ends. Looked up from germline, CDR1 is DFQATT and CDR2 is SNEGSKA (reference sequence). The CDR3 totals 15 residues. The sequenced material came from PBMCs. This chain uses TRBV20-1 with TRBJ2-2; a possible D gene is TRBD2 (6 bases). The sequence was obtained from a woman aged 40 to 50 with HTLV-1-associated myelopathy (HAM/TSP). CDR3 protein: CSASHSGGNTGELFF. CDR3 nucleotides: TGCAGTGCTAGTCATTCCGGGGGGAACACCGGGGAGCTGTTTTTT.